The 14 T cell receptor beta chains given below trace back to one sample, sequenced in a study of CD8+ T cells in alopecia areata. The treatment here: oral pan-JAK inhibitor, 5-10 mg twice daily. Sequencing used cDNA as its template, made by extracting RNA and reverse transcribing it. Sequencing was performed with immunoSEQ multiplex PCR; in TCRdb, only in-frame clones are kept and a portion is missing. Among roughly 200,000 clones listed, 30% to 40% were seen once. The sample consisted of CD4+ T cells sorted from blood, taken between weeks 30 and 35, from a patient treated with tofacitinib. These receptors were collected from a human donor with alopecia areata.

The genes are TRBV5-1 and TRBJ2-7; 12 nucleotides match TRBD2. CDR3 length: 15 amino acids. Trimming removed 4 bases from V and 6 bases from J; junction bases left unmatched: 8. Germline V lookup: CDR1 SGHRS, CDR2 YFSETQ. The CDR3 spells CASSALAGGSGEQYF. The CDR3 DNA follows: TGCGCCAGCAGCGCACTAGCGGGGGGTTCTGGCGAGCAGTACTTC.

The chain links TRBV7-2 to TRBJ1-2, with TRBD1 matching over 9 bases. The germline gives CDR1 SGHTA, CDR2 FQGNSA. The CDR3 is 13 amino acids. V lost 5 bases and J lost 6; bases outside the gene matches: 4. The CDR3, as DNA: TGTGCCAGCAGCCTGGACAGGGGCGATGGCTACACCTTC. This codes for CASSLDRGDGYTF. Full variable domain (outside the CDR3, taken from reference TRBV7-2 and TRBJ1-2): GAGVSQSPSNKVTEKGKDVELRCDPISGHTALYWYRQSLGQGLEFLIYFQGNSAPDKSGLPSDRFSAERTGGSVSTLTIQRTQQEDSAVYLCASSLDRGDGYTFGSGTRLTVV.

The genes are TRBV30 and TRBJ1-1; a weak D match, TRBD1 (6 bases). This CDR3 has 12 residues. Trimming shortened V by 7 bases and J by 3 bases, and 12 bases separated the two germline ends. Looked up from germline, CDR1 is GTSNPN and CDR2 is SVGIG (reference sequence). CDR3 loop: CAYNRDYTEAFF. CDR3 coding DNA: TGTGCCTACAACAGGGACTACACTGAAGCTTTCTTT.

The CDR3 DNA reads TGCAGCGTCACAGGGTACGAGACCCAGTACTTC. Its translation: CSVTGYETQYF. The chain combines TRBV29-1 with TRBJ2-5; tentative D call: TRBD1 (6 bases). The V and J ends lost 6 bases and 5 bases respectively, with 10 bases between them. Per germline, CDR1 SQVTM and CDR2 ANQGSEA. The CDR3 is 11 amino acids.

The rearrangement links TRBV9 to TRBJ2-2, with 9 bases that match TRBD2. Germline assignment: CDR1 SGDLS and CDR2 YYNGEE. The CDR3 is 16 amino acids. The junction had 3 bases not matched to a gene; V was cut back by 3 bases and J by 0 bases. CDR3 protein: CASSATSGANTGELFF. The DNA for the CDR3 is TGTGCCAGCAGCGCGACTAGCGGAGCGAACACCGGGGAGCTGTTTTTT.

V and J are TRBV5-4 and TRBJ2-1; 12 bases align to TRBD1. CDR1 is SGHNT, CDR2 YYREEE, per germline (reference sequence). The V and J ends lost 4 bases and 5 bases, in that order; junction bases with no gene match: 7. The CDR3 is 16 amino acids. The CDR3 loop is CASSIGTGGIHNEQFF. CDR3 bases: TGTGCCAGCAGCATAGGGACAGGGGGCATCCACAATGAGCAGTTCTTC.

The chain joins TRBV5-4 to TRBJ2-1; 9 nucleotides align to TRBD1. Germline-derived CDR1 and CDR2 are SGHNT and YYREEE (reference sequence). The CDR3 totals 16 residues. Germline trimming cut 4 bases from V and 9 bases from J; bases unmatched to any gene: 14. The CDR3 nucleotides are TGTGCCAGCAGCCTAGAGTCGGGACAGGGAAGAATTGAGCAGTTCTTC. It yields the protein CASSLESGQGRIEQFF.

This rearrangement joins TRBV9 to TRBJ2-3; 11 bases match TRBD2. J was trimmed by 1 base and V by 6 bases; bases with no gene match: 4. This CDR3 contains 15 residues. Germline V gives CDR1 SGDLS, CDR2 YYNGEE. The CDR3 DNA follows: TGTGCCAGCAATCTAGCGGGAGGACGCACAGATACGCAGTATTTT. This encodes CASNLAGGRTDTQYF.

The chain joins TRBV19 to TRBJ1-1; D ambiguous. V was shortened by 3 bases and J by 3 bases, with 8 bases between the two germline ends. The CDR3 sequence is 13 residues long. Germline CDR1 is LNHDA and CDR2 is SQIVND (reference sequence). CDR3 protein: CASSIGQYTEAFF. The CDR3 nucleotides are TGTGCCAGTAGTATTGGGCAGTACACTGAAGCTTTCTTT.

V and J are TRBV19 and TRBJ2-2; a weak D match, TRBD2 (6 bases). The CDR3 is 14 amino acids. The germline CDR1 and CDR2 sequences are LNHDA and SQIVND (reference sequence). V shed 5 bases and J shed 3 bases, with 10 bases lying between them. The CDR3, as DNA: TGTGCCAGTAGTCGGACTAAATACACCGGGGAGCTGTTTTTT. This sequence encodes CASSRTKYTGELFF.

The gene calls are TRBV11-2 and TRBJ2-2; 8 bases align to TRBD1. The junction had 11 bases not matched to a gene; V was cut back by 4 bases and J by 7 bases. CDR1 is SGHAT and CDR2 is FQNNGV in the germline V gene. The CDR3 extends over 16 amino acids. CDR3 in DNA: TGTGCCAGCAGCTCCCGGTCGGCAGGGGGCTACGGGGAGCTGTTTTTT. This encodes CASSSRSAGGYGELFF.

About this clone itself: Additional DNA sequences in this sample encode the identical CDR3. The V and J genes are TRBV29-1 and TRBJ2-1; 9 nucleotides align to TRBD2. Germline assignment: CDR1 SQVTM and CDR2 ANQGSEA. The CDR3 runs to 14 residues. The trim removed 3 bases at V and 9 bases at J, leaving 9 bases unmatched. The CDR3 spells CSVESGLAGSEQFF. The CDR3 coding sequence is TGCAGCGTTGAGTCTGGGCTAGCGGGGAGTGAGCAGTTCTTC.

V is TRBV29-1 and J is TRBJ1-1, with no clear D. From germline, CDR1 is SQVTM and CDR2 ANQGSEA. The CDR3 length is 12 residues. V lost 3 bases and J lost 1, with 6 bases in between. In nucleotides, the CDR3 is TGCAGCGTTGATCAGCGGAACACTGAAGCTTTCTTT. This encodes CSVDQRNTEAFF.

The rearrangement joins TRBV28 to TRBJ2-1; 12 bases match TRBD2. The germline V gene has CDR1 MDHEN and CDR2 SYDVKM. V lost 4 bases, J lost 6 bases, and 4 bases stayed unmatched. The CDR3 spans 15 residues. CDR3 nucleotide sequence: TGTGCCAGCAGTTCTAGCGGGAGGGCCTCCAATGAGCAGTTCTTC. Translating it yields CASSSSGRASNEQFF.